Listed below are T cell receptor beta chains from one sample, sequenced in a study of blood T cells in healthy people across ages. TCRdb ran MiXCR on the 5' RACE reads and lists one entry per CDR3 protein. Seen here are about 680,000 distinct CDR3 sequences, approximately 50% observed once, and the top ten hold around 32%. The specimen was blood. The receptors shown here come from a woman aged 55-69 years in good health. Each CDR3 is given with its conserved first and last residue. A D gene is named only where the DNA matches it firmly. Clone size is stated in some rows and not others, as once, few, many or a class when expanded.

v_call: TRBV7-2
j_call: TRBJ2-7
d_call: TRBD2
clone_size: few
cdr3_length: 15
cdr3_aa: CASSKGLAGAPEQYF
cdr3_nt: TGTGCCAGCAGCAAGGGACTAGCGGGTGCCCCCGAGCAGTACTTC

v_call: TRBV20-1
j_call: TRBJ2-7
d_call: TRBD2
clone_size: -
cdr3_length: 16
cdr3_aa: CSAPILAGAVTYEQYF
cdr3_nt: TGCAGTGCTCCTATTCTAGCGGGAGCCGTGACCTACGAGCAGTACTTC

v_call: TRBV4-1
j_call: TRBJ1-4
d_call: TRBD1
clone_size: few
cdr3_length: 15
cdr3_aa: CASSQVGTADEKLFF
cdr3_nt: TGCGCCAGCAGCCAGGTCGGGACAGCCGATGAAAAACTGTTTTTT

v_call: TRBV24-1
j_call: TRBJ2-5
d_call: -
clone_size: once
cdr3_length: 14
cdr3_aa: CATSYGTPGETQYF
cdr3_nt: TGTGCCACCTCATACGGGACCCCTGGGGAGACCCAGTACTTC

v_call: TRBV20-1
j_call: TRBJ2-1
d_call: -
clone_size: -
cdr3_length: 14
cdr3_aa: CSARDQGSYNEQFF
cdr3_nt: TGCAGTGCTAGAGATCAGGGCTCCTACAATGAGCAGTTCTTC

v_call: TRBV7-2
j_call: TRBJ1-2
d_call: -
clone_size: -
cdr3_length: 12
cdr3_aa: CASVGGQYGYTF
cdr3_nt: TGTGCCAGCGTCGGGGGTCAGTATGGCTACACCTTC

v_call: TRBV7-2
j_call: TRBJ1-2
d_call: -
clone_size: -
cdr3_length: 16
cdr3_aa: CASSFDPTPGICGYTF
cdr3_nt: TGTGCCAGCAGCTTCGATCCGACCCCAGGGATCTGTGGCTACACCTTC

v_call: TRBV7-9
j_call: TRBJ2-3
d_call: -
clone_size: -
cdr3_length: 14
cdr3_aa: CASSFIVDGDTQYF
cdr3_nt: TGTGCCAGCAGCTTTATCGTCGATGGGGATACGCAGTATTTT

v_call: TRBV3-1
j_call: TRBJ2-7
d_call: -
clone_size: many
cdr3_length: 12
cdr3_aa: CASSPTPYEQYF
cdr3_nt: TGTGCCAGCAGTCCGACCCCGTACGAGCAGTACTTC

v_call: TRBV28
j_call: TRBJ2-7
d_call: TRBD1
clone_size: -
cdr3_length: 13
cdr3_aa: CASLGPGQRLQYF
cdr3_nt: TGTGCCAGCCTGGGACCGGGACAGAGGTTGCAGTACTTC

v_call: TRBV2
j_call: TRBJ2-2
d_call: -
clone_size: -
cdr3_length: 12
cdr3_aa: CASSGRARELFF
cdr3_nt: TGTGCCAGCAGTGGGAGGGCGAGAGAGCTGTTTTTT

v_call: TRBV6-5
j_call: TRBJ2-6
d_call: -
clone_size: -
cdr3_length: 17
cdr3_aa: CASSSRVSRSGANVLTF
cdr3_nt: TGTGCCAGCAGTTCCAGGGTCTCCCGCTCTGGGGCCAACGTCCTGACTTTC

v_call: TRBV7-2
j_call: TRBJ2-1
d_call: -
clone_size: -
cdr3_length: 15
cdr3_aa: CASSLRGSGLNEQFF
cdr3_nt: TGTGCCAGCAGCTTACGGGGGAGTGGGCTCAATGAGCAGTTCTTC

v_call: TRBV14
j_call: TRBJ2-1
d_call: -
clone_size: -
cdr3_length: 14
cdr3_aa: CASSQGTTYNEQFF
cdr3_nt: TGTGCCAGCAGCCAAGGGACTACCTACAATGAGCAGTTCTTC

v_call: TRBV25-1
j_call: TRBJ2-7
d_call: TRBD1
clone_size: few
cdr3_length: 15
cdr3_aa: CASSASQGIAREQYF
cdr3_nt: TGTGCCAGCAGTGCCTCACAGGGGATCGCCCGCGAGCAGTACTTC

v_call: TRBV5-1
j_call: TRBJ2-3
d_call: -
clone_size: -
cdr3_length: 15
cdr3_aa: CVSSSGPSRADTQYF
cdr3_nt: TGCGTCAGCAGCTCCGGGCCTTCCAGGGCAGATACGCAGTATTTT

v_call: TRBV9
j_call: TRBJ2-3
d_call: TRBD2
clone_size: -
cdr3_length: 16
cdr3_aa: CASSVGGGRATDTQYF
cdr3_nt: TGTGCCAGCAGCGTAGGTGGCGGGAGGGCCACAGATACGCAGTATTTT

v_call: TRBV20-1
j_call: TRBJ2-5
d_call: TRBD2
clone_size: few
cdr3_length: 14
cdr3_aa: CSARGLAGEETQYF
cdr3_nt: TGCAGTGCTAGAGGTCTAGCGGGAGAAGAGACCCAGTACTTC

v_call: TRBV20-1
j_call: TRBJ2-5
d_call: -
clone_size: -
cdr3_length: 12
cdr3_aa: CSVRTPQETQYF
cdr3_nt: TGCAGTGTCAGGACTCCCCAAGAGACCCAGTACTTC

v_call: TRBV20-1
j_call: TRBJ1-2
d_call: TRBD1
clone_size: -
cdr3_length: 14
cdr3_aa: CSASRDRGIYGYTF
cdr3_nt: TGCAGTGCTAGCAGGGACAGGGGGATCTATGGCTACACCTTC

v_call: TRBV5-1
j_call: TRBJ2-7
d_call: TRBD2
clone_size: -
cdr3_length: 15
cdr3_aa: CASSRLAGGNNEQYF
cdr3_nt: TGCGCCAGCAGCCGACTAGCGGGAGGTAACAATGAGCAGTACTTC

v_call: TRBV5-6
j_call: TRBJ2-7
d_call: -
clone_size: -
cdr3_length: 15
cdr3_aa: CASSFGTVSSYEQYF
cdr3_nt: TGTGCCAGCAGCTTCGGGACGGTCAGCTCCTACGAGCAGTACTTC

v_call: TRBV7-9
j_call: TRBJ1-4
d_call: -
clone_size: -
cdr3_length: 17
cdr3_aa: CASSPGGTGRTNEKLFF
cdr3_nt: TGTGCCAGCAGTCCAGGTGGGACGGGCCGAACTAATGAAAAACTGTTTTTT

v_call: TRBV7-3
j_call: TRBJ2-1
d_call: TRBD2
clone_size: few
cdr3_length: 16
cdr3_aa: CASSLGGLAGYNEQFF
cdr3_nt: TGTGCCAGCAGCTTAGGGGGACTAGCGGGATACAATGAGCAGTTCTTC

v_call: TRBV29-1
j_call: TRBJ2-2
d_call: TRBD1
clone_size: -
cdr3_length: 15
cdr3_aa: CSVGQGSRIGGELFF
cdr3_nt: TGCAGCGTTGGACAGGGCAGCCGGATTGGCGGGGAGCTGTTTTTT

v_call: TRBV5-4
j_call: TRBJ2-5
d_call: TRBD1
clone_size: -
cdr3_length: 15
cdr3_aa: CASSRPQGSIETQYF
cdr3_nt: TGTGCCAGCAGCCGACCACAGGGGAGTATCGAGACCCAGTACTTC

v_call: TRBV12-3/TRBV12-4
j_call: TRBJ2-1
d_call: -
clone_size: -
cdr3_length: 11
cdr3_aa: CASSVLGEQFF
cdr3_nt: TGTGCCAGCAGTGTCTTGGGTGAGCAGTTCTTC

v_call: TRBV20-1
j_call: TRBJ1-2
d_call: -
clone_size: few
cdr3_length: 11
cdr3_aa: CSAPIVGGYTF
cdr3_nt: TGCAGTGCGCCGATAGTAGGCGGCTACACCTTC

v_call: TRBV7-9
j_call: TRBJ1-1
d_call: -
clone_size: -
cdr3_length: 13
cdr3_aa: CASSQGTALEAFF
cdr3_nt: TGTGCCAGCAGCCAAGGGACCGCTCTTGAAGCTTTCTTT

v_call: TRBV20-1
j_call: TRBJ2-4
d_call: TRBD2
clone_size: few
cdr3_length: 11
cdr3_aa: CSARVPSGQYF
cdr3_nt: TGCAGTGCTAGAGTGCCTAGCGGGCAGTACTTC

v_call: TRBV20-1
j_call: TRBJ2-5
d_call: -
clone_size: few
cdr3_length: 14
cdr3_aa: CSARVPGRGETQYF
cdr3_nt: TGCAGTGCTAGAGTTCCGGGGAGGGGGGAGACCCAGTACTTC

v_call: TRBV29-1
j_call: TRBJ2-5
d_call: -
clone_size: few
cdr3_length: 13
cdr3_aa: CSDRDGRSETQYF
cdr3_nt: TGCAGCGACCGGGACGGGCGTTCTGAGACCCAGTACTTC

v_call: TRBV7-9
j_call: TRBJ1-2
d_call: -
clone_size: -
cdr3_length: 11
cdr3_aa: CASSFPGANTF
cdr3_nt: TGTGCCAGCAGCTTCCCAGGGGCAAACACCTTC